This paragraph reports one TCR beta chain. The data derive from a study of OX40 agonist ivuxolimab in advanced cancers. Data came from immunoSEQ multiplex PCR; TCRdb stores just in-frame clones and leaves some out. There are 50,000 to 75,000 clones in the sample; roughly 87% occur only once, and approximately 0.32% lies in the top ten. The CDR3 totals 13 residues. In germline, CDR1 is SGHRS, CDR2 YFSETQ. Germline trimming cut 3 bases from V and 4 bases from J; bases unmatched to any gene: 2. Sequenced here: CD4+ or CD8+ T cells sorted from blood, sampled in a trial of the OX40 agonist ivuxolimab. The genes are TRBV5-1 and TRBJ1-2; 8 bases are shared with TRBD1. This TCR was recovered from an adult with an advanced solid tumor such as melanoma, head and neck, liver or kidney cancer. The CDR3 DNA sequence: TGCGCCAGCAGCTCTCAGGGGGCCTATGGCTACACCTTC. Protein product: CASSSQGAYGYTF.